A single sample gave rise to the 24 T cell receptor beta chains below, sequenced in a study of OX40 agonist ivuxolimab in advanced cancers. The library was made by the immunoSEQ multiplex PCR assay. TCRdb took this table from immuneACCESS and kept in-frame rearrangements with V and J called. Such tables lack part of the clones; where checked against another copy, unresolved V genes explain under half of the gap, and the rest is unexplained. In all, the sample holds 20,000 to 25,000 clones, and around 85% of those were seen once. Roughly a sixth of the sample is held by the ten biggest clonotypes. Source: CD4+ or CD8+ T cells sorted from blood, taken in a trial of the OX40 agonist ivuxolimab. The receptors stem from an adult with an advanced solid tumor such as melanoma, head and neck, liver or kidney cancer.

The chain is built from TRBV6-5 and TRBJ1-2; 8 nucleotides align to TRBD1. The J segment lost 1 base and the V segment lost 6 bases, leaving 4 bases of the junction unmatched. Germline CDR1 MNHEY, CDR2 SVGAGI. The CDR3 has 14 amino acids. The CDR3 loop reads CASRRQGFNYGYTF. The DNA for the CDR3 is TGTGCCAGCAGACGACAGGGGTTTAACTATGGCTACACCTTC.

The chain carries TRBV9 and TRBJ2-2, with D hard to call. V dropped 0 bases and J dropped 1 base, with 4 bases sitting between them. The CDR3 is made up of 14 amino acids. Germline values: CDR1 SGDLS, CDR2 YYNGEE. The CDR3 nucleotides are TGTGCCAGCAGCGTAGTGGGGAACACCGGGGAGCTGTTTTTT. The encoded protein is CASSVVGNTGELFF.

The chain employs TRBV7-3 and TRBJ1-2; D is unresolved. This CDR3 has 14 amino acids. The V and J ends lost 5 bases and 6 bases respectively, with 16 bases between them. The germline CDR1 and CDR2 sequences are SGHTA and FQGTGA. The CDR3 is CASSVNRVGNGYTF. The CDR3 DNA reads TGTGCCAGCAGCGTAAACCGGGTCGGCAATGGCTACACCTTC.

The gene calls are TRBV6-5 and TRBJ1-1, with 11 bases fitting TRBD1. After removal of 4 bases from V and 6 bases from J, the junction contained 4 bases not matched to a gene. The CDR3 is 14 residues long. Germline CDR1 and CDR2: MNHEY and SVGAGI. This chain's CDR3 is CASSSGQGVAEAFF. CDR3 in DNA: TGTGCCAGCAGTTCGGGACAGGGGGTAGCTGAAGCTTTCTTT.

This sequence joins TRBV10-3 and TRBJ1-2; the match to TRBD1 covers 10 bases. With 6 bases clipped from V and 8 bases from J, the junction kept 6 bases outside the gene matches. The CDR3 covers 13 residues. Germline V gene lookup returns CDR1 ENHRY and CDR2 SYGVKD. Here the CDR3 reads CAISGGQGIGYTF. The DNA of the CDR3 is TGTGCCATCAGCGGGGGACAGGGGATCGGCTACACCTTC.

The rearrangement uses TRBV29-1 and TRBJ2-5, with D uncertain. The CDR3 contains 15 residues. V dropped 0 bases and J dropped 5 bases, with 16 bases sitting between them. The V gene's germline CDR1 is SQVTM and CDR2 ANQGSEA. The CDR3 bases are TGCAGCGTTGAAGATCTATTGGCTGCCAGCGAGACCCAGTACTTC. Amino acids: CSVEDLLAASETQYF.

The CDR3 region has the DNA TGTGCCAGCAGCTTAGGGGGGTACCAAGAGACCCAGTACTTC. This translates into CASSLGGYQETQYF. V is TRBV7-6 and J is TRBJ2-5; D may match TRBD1 or TRBD2 (5 bases each). V was pared by 1 base and J by 0 bases, with 6 bases between. This CDR3 has 14 residues. Germline CDR1 reads SGHVS; CDR2 reads FNYEAQ.

The chain combines TRBV9 with TRBJ2-7; D is perhaps TRBD1 (5 bases). V was trimmed by 0 bases and J by 6 bases, leaving 19 bases between them. There are 16 residues in the CDR3. Germline CDR1 is SGDLS and CDR2 is YYNGEE. CDR3 DNA sequence: TGTGCCAGCAGCGTAGGGCCGCGAGCAGGGTCTGGCGAGCAGTACTTC. Its translation: CASSVGPRAGSGEQYF.

V gene TRBV6-5 combines with J gene TRBJ2-2; TRBD1 matches 7 bases. Unmatched junction bases numbered 5, after V lost 0 bases and J lost 4 bases. Germline V gives CDR1 MNHEY, CDR2 SVGAGI. This CDR3 contains 16 residues. CDR3 nucleotides: TGTGCCAGCAGTTACTCTTGGGACAGTGGCACCGGGGAGCTGTTTTTT. Translation gives CASSYSWDSGTGELFF.

This chain connects TRBV7-8 to TRBJ2-7; D ambiguous. V was trimmed by 1 base and J by 4 bases, leaving 11 bases between them. The CDR3 runs to 14 residues. Germline V lookup: CDR1 SGHVS, CDR2 FQNEAQ. The CDR3: CASSLGDYGYEQYF. CDR3 coding DNA: TGTGCCAGCAGCTTAGGAGATTATGGGTACGAGCAGTACTTC. The full variable domain, completed using reference TRBV7-8 and TRBJ2-7, is GAGVSQSPRYKVAKRGQDVALRCDPISGHVSLFWYQQALGQGPEFLTYFQNEAQLDKSGLPSDRFFAERPEGSVSTLKIQRTQQEDSAVYLCASSLGDYGYEQYFGPGTRLTVT.

This clone was seen a single time. The rearrangement joins TRBV7-2 to TRBJ2-7, with TRBD2 identical over 9 bases. Germline CDR1 SGHTA, CDR2 FQGNSA. The CDR3 has 15 residues. V lost 3 bases and J lost 6; bases outside the gene matches: 9. The CDR3 sequence is CASSFSGPAGGEQYF. The CDR3 DNA reads TGTGCCAGCAGCTTCTCAGGACCAGCGGGAGGCGAGCAGTACTTC.

The chain couples TRBV7-9 to TRBJ2-5; 8 bases line up with TRBD1. The germline V gene has CDR1 SEHNR and CDR2 FQNEAQ (reference sequence). The CDR3 contains 13 residues. Losses at the gene ends were 5 bases for V and 4 bases for J; bases not matched to a gene: 3. The CDR3 reads CASSPRGPETQYF. The CDR3 DNA is TGTGCCAGCAGCCCCAGGGGGCCAGAGACCCAGTACTTC. The full variable domain, rest sourced from reference TRBV7-9 and TRBJ2-5, is DTGVSQNPRHKITKRGQNVTFRCDPISEHNRLYWYRQTLGQGPEFLTYFQNEAQLEKSRLLSDRFSAERPKGSFSTLEIQRTEQGDSAMYLCASSPRGPETQYFGPGTRLLVL.

The DNA of the CDR3 is TGTGCCAGCACCGAGAGTGCCCGGGGGGGCGGGGAGACCCAGTACTTC. This sequence encodes CASTESARGGGETQYF. The chain couples TRBV11-2 to TRBJ2-5; TRBD2 matches 8 bases. The germline V gene encodes CDR1 SGHAT and CDR2 FQNNGV. This CDR3 is 16 amino acids long. V shed 7 bases and J 5 bases; nucleotides not matched to a gene: 15.

The rearrangement joins TRBV5-1 to TRBJ2-7; weak D call: TRBD2 (5 bases). Trimming took off 0 bases at V and 2 bases at J, with 9 bases between the two ends. This CDR3 spans 14 amino acids. CDR1 and CDR2 (germline): SGHRS, YFSETQ. CDR3 sequence: CASSLVSGTYEQYF. The DNA of the CDR3 is TGCGCCAGCAGCTTGGTGTCCGGGACCTACGAGCAGTACTTC.

The genes are TRBV6-1 and TRBJ1-2; a possible D gene is TRBD1 (5 bases). Germline CDR1 reads MNHNS; CDR2 reads SASEGT. This CDR3 is built from 14 residues. The germline V and J ends were trimmed by 4 bases and 0 bases, with 9 bases remaining between them. The CDR3 DNA reads as TGTGCCAGCAGTGTTAGGGGTTCTAACTATGGCTACACCTTC. This encodes CASSVRGSNYGYTF.

The chain is built from TRBV9 and TRBJ2-2, with D unresolved. Germline V CDR1 and CDR2: SGDLS, YYNGEE. The ends were cut back, 3 bases at V and 3 bases at J, with 3 bases in the middle. The CDR3 contains 12 residues. CDR3 amino acids: CASSADTGELFF. The CDR3 DNA reads as TGTGCCAGCAGCGCCGACACCGGGGAGCTGTTTTTT.

The V and J genes are TRBV30 and TRBJ2-3; TRBD2 matches 8 bases. This CDR3 spans 13 amino acids. Germline CDR1 and CDR2: GTSNPN and SVGIG (reference sequence). The junction had 3 bases not matched to a gene; V was cut back by 2 bases and J by 5 bases. Written as DNA, the CDR3 is TGTGCCTGGAGTAAGCGGGAGCGAGATACGCAGTATTTT. This translates into CAWSKRERDTQYF.

The gene calls are TRBV7-6 and TRBJ1-5; D remains ambiguous. This CDR3 comprises 14 residues. V was pared by 2 bases and J by 5 bases, with 10 bases between. CDR1 is SGHVS and CDR2 is FNYEAQ in the germline V gene. Here the CDR3 DNA reads TGTGCCAGCAGCTTACGGGGAGAAGATCAGCCCCAGCATTTT. It yields the protein CASSLRGEDQPQHF.

The chain couples TRBV18 to TRBJ1-5, with no clear D. Germline lookup yields CDR1 KGHSH and CDR2 LQKENI. The CDR3 contains 13 residues. The V end lost 3 bases, the J end lost 5 bases, and 8 bases lay between the germline ends. CDR3 residues: CASSPEFDQPQHF. The DNA of the CDR3 is TGTGCCAGCTCACCCGAATTCGATCAGCCCCAGCATTTT.

This sequence joins TRBV6-6 and TRBJ2-2, with unresolved D. The CDR3 extends over 12 amino acids. Deletions cut 6 bases from V and 5 bases from J, with 7 bases between. Germline CDR1 is MNHNY and CDR2 is SVGAGI (reference sequence). For the CDR3, the DNA is TGTGCCAGCAGGAGGTTTACCGGGGAGCTGTTTTTT. Protein: CASRRFTGELFF.

For this clone: Compared with germline, one end of the junction differs, possibly owing to a read error. The chain combines TRBV7-7 with TRBJ2-5, with D perhaps TRBD1 (6 bases). CDR1 and CDR2 from the germline V gene are SSHAT and FNYEAQ (reference sequence). This CDR3 spans 13 amino acids. CDR3 region: CASSLQGEETQYF. In nucleotides, the CDR3 is TGTGCTAGCAGCCTACAGGGAGAGGAGACCCAGTACTTC.

J is TRBJ1-2 and V is TRBV7-6; 10 bases align to TRBD1. Germline CDR1 is SGHVS and CDR2 is FNYEAQ. The CDR3 loop spans 19 amino acids. The V and J ends lost 0 bases and 3 bases, in that order; junction bases with no gene match: 13. The CDR3 region has the DNA TGTGCCAGCAGCTTAGCAGCCGAGACGGGACAGGGGAAAGACTATGGCTACACCTTC. Its protein is CASSLAAETGQGKDYGYTF. Together with reference TRBV7-6 and TRBJ1-2, the CDR3 gives the full variable domain: GAGVSQSPRYKVTKRGQDVALRCDPISGHVSLYWYRQALGQGPEFLTYFNYEAQQDKSGLPNDRFSAERPEGSISTLTIQRTEQRDSAMYRCASSLAAETGQGKDYGYTFGSGTRLTVV.

The J gene is TRBJ2-2, the V gene TRBV6-1, with 8 bases lining up with TRBD1. Per germline, CDR1 MNHNS and CDR2 SASEGT. The length of the CDR3 is 15 residues. Unmatched junction bases numbered 10, after V lost 6 bases and J lost 7 bases. The DNA of the CDR3 is TGTGCCAGCAGCCCATGGACAGGGACGGGCGGGGAGCTGTTTTTT. This translates into CASSPWTGTGGELFF.

The V and J genes are TRBV2 and TRBJ1-6; D gene ambiguous. Trimming stripped 7 bases from V and 5 bases from J, with 9 bases between. The CDR3 sequence is 13 residues long. The germline V gene has CDR1 SNHLY and CDR2 FYNNEI. This CDR3 reads CASNVGDNSPLHF. The CDR3 nucleotides read TGTGCCAGCAATGTTGGGGATAATTCACCCCTCCACTTT. The variable domain in full, completed from reference TRBV2 and TRBJ1-6, reads EPEVTQTPSHQVTQMGQEVILRCVPISNHLYFYWYRQILGQKVEFLVSFYNNEISEKSEIFDDQFSVERPDGSNFTLKIRSTKLEDSAMYFCASNVGDNSPLHFGNGTRLTVT.